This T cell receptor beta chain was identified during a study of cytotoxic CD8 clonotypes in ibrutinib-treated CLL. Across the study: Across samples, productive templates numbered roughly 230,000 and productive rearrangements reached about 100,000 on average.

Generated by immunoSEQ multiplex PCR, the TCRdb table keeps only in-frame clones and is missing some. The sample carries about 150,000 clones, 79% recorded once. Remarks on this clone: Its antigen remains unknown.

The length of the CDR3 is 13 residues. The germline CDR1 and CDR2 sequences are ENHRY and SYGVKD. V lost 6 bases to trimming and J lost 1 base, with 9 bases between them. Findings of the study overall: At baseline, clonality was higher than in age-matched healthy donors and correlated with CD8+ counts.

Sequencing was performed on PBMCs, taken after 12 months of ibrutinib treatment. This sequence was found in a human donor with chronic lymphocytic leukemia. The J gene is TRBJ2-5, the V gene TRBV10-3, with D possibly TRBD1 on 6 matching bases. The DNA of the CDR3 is TGTGCCATCAGGGGGGACATCCAAGAGACCCAGTACTTC. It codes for CAIRGDIQETQYF.